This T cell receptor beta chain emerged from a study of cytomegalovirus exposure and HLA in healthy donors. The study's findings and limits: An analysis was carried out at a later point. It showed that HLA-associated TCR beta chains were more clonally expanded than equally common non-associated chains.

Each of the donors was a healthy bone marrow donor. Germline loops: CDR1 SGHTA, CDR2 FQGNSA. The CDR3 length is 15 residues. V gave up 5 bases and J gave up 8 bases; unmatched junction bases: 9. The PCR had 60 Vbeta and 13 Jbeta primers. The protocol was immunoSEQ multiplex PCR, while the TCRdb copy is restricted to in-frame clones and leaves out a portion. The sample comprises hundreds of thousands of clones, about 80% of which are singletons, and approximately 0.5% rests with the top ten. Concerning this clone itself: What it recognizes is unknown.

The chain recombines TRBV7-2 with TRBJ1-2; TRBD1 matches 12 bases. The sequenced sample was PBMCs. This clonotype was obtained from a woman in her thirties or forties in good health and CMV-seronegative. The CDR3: CASSRYSGQGAGYTF. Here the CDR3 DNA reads TGTGCCAGCAGCAGGTACTCGGGACAGGGGGCCGGCTACACCTTC. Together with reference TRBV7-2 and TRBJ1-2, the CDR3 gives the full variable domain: GAGVSQSPSNKVTEKGKDVELRCDPISGHTALYWYRQSLGQGLEFLIYFQGNSAPDKSGLPSDRFSAERTGGSVSTLTIQRTQQEDSAVYLCASSRYSGQGAGYTFGSGTRLTVV.